Below are 3 T cell receptor beta chains sequenced from a single sample in a study of cytomegalovirus exposure and HLA in healthy donors. PCR primers comprised 60 Vbeta and 13 Jbeta primers. Sequencing was performed with immunoSEQ multiplex PCR; in TCRdb, only in-frame clones are kept and a portion is missing. The sample yields 150,000 to 200,000 clones, roughly 13% seen once. Sequencing input: PBMCs. The source of these receptors is a man aged 50-60 years in good health and CMV-seropositive.

V gene TRBV11-3 combines with J gene TRBJ1-5, with a tentative D call TRBD1 (6 bases). This CDR3 spans 13 amino acids. Trimming removed 5 bases at V and 6 bases at J, with 11 bases between. Germline V gene lookup returns CDR1 SGHNT and CDR2 YENEEA. The CDR3 sequence is CASSQGSGQPQHF. The DNA of the CDR3 is TGTGCCAGCAGCCAGGGGTCAGGTCAGCCCCAGCATTTT. Based on the CDR3 plus reference TRBV11-3 and TRBJ1-5, the full variable domain is EAGVVQSPRYKIIEKKQPVAFWCNPISGHNTLYWYLQNLGQGPELLIRYENEEAVDDSQLPKDRFSAERLKGVDSTLKIQPAELGDSAVYLCASSQGSGQPQHFGDGTRLSIL.

This chain uses TRBV2 with TRBJ2-7, with 10 bases aligning to TRBD2. The germline CDR1 and CDR2 sequences are SNHLY and FYNNEI. The CDR3 runs 16 residues. With V trimmed by 3 bases and J by 0 bases, 5 bases remained unmatched. CDR3 protein: CASSELAGAVSYEQYF. CDR3 sequence (DNA): TGTGCCAGCAGTGAGCTAGCGGGGGCCGTCTCCTACGAGCAGTACTTC.

This clone was seen a handful of times. CDR3 region: CSVEDGSSYEQYF. The CDR3 bases are TGCAGCGTTGAAGATGGGAGCTCCTACGAGCAGTACTTC. V gene TRBV29-1 combines with J gene TRBJ2-7; D perhaps matches TRBD2 (5 bases). V was clipped by 0 bases and J by 0 bases, with 6 bases between them. CDR1 is SQVTM and CDR2 is ANQGSEA in the germline V gene. The CDR3 covers 13 residues.